The sequence of this T cell receptor (beta chain) was determined in a study of T cell responses to AZD1222 COVID-19 vaccine. The length of the CDR3 is 15 residues. From germline, CDR1 is SGHRS and CDR2 YFSETQ. The V end lost 4 bases, the J end lost 7 bases, and 15 bases lay between the germline ends. Produced via immunoSEQ multiplex PCR; TCRdb's table is partial and in-frame only. Altogether 100,000 to 150,000 clones are present, more than 80% being singletons, with the ten largest covering approximately 4.2%. The chain recombines TRBV5-1 with TRBJ1-6; no firm D call. This material consisted of peripheral blood, taken on day 0 of AZD1222 vaccination. The receptor comes from an adult in good health. CDR3 coding DNA: TGCGCCAGCAGCCTGCCAGAGCCCCCCAATTCACCCCTCCACTTT. Translated: CASSLPEPPNSPLHF. Looking up the rest from reference TRBV5-1 and TRBJ1-6 gives the full variable domain: KAGVTQTPRYLIKTRGQQVTLSCSPISGHRSVSWYQQTPGQGLQFLFEYFSETQRNKGNFPGRFSGRQFSNSRSEMNVSTLELGDSALYLCASSLPEPPNSPLHFGNGTRLTVT.